This is a list of T cell receptor beta chains from one sample in a study of T-cell reconstitution after alpha-beta-depleted transplantation in children. TCRdb reprocessed the PCR reads with MiXCR, giving one entry per CDR3 protein. The data contain about 980,000 distinct CDR3 sequences, around 30% of them singletons. Sequenced material: PBMCs, mostly from graft donor cells, taken 360 days after TCRalphabeta/CD19-depleted stem cell transplant. The receptors stem from a boy under two years old who had a stem cell transplant for SCID, so the T cells may come from the graft donor. Each CDR3 is given with its conserved first and last residue. The D gene is left open where the match is weak. A row's size may be missing; if present it is once, few, many or a size class.

>TRBV29-1|-|TRBJ2-5|TRBD2
CSVARLAGRQETQYF
TGCAGCGTTGCCAGACTAGCGGGGCGCCAAGAGACCCAGTACTTC
>TRBV12-3/TRBV12-4|few|TRBJ2-4|TRBD1
CASKLRPGQKNIQYF
TGTGCCAGCAAACTGAGACCGGGACAGAAAAACATTCAGTACTTC
>TRBV7-6|-|TRBJ1-5|-
CASSLTGTSGPQHF
TGTGCCAGCAGCTTAACAGGGACTTCCGGGCCCCAGCATTTT
>TRBV7-9|-|TRBJ1-1|-
CASSFPTAKDTEAFF
TGTGCCAGCAGCTTCCCCACGGCTAAGGACACTGAAGCTTTCTTT
>TRBV12-3/TRBV12-4|few|TRBJ1-1|TRBD1
CASSLNKGQGPPEAFF
TGTGCCAGCAGTTTAAATAAAGGACAGGGGCCCCCTGAAGCTTTCTTT
>TRBV21-1|-|TRBJ2-4|-
CASRVPEPWTKNIQYF
TGTGCCAGCAGGGTGCCCGAACCCTGGACCAAAAACATTCAGTACTTC
>TRBV15|-|TRBJ2-4|-
CATSRDRRQAYNF
TGTGCCACCAGCAGAGATAGGAGACAGGCCTATAACTTC
>TRBV4-1|few|TRBJ2-1|-
CASSQDARSSRRNEQFF
TGCGCCAGCAGCCAAGATGCGAGATCCTCGAGGCGGAATGAGCAGTTCTTC
>TRBV15|few|TRBJ2-7|-
CATSRDVSGYEQYF
TGTGCCACCAGCAGAGATGTTAGCGGCTACGAGCAGTACTTC
>TRBV4-3|-|TRBJ1-3|TRBD1
CASSRYRGSTGNTIYF
TGCGCCAGCAGCCGTTACAGGGGAAGTACTGGAAACACCATATATTTT
>TRBV12-3/TRBV12-4|-|TRBJ1-1|-
CASRARPRSAEAFF
TGTGCCAGCAGGGCCCGACCCAGGTCCGCTGAAGCTTTCTTT
>TRBV12-3/TRBV12-4|-|TRBJ2-7|TRBD1
CASSPLLRKTGTVVYEQYF
TGTGCCAGCAGCCCTCTATTGCGTAAAACCGGGACAGTTGTCTACGAGCAGTACTTC
>TRBV7-8|-|TRBJ2-7|-
CASSLELAVYEQYF
TGTGCCAGCAGCTTAGAACTGGCTGTATACGAGCAGTACTTC
>TRBV15|-|TRBJ2-5|-
CATSRNQPGTTQYF
TGTGCCACCAGCAGGAATCAACCGGGAACGACCCAGTACTTC
>TRBV29-1|few|TRBJ2-4|-
CSVGTGLDGNIQYF
TGCAGCGTCGGAACAGGGCTCGACGGAAACATTCAGTACTTC
>TRBV12-3/TRBV12-4|-|TRBJ2-2|TRBD2
CASSRRTSWLAGELFF
TGTGCCAGCAGTCGTCGGACTAGTTGGCTCGCCGGGGAGCTGTTTTTT
>TRBV28|-|TRBJ2-2|-
CASSGTGPLTTGELFF
TGTGCCAGCAGTGGTACGGGACCTTTAACGACCGGGGAGCTGTTTTTT
>TRBV6-2/TRBV6-3|-|TRBJ2-1|TRBD1
CASSYSGTGHPYEQFF
TGTGCCAGCAGTTACTCGGGGACAGGCCACCCGTATGAGCAGTTCTTC
>TRBV12-3/TRBV12-4|-|TRBJ2-1|-
CASRLSDYNEQFF
TGTGCCAGCAGGCTTAGCGATTACAATGAGCAGTTCTTC
>TRBV20-1|few|TRBJ2-3|-
CSANPGSRDTQYF
TGCAGTGCTAATCCGGGCAGCCGGGATACGCAGTATTTT
>TRBV7-9|-|TRBJ2-2|TRBD1
CASSKRTGHTGELFF
TGTGCCAGCAGCAAAAGGACAGGGCACACCGGGGAGCTGTTTTTT
>TRBV15|-|TRBJ2-7|-
CATSNDRPNSYEQYF
TGTGCCACCAGCAATGACAGGCCTAACTCCTACGAGCAGTACTTC
>TRBV7-9|few|TRBJ1-2|TRBD1
CASSPGTAFF
TGTGCCAGCAGCCCCGGGACAGCCTTTTTC
>TRBV5-1|-|TRBJ2-3|TRBD2
CASRKSGGPSTDTQYF
TGCGCCAGCAGGAAGAGCGGGGGCCCTAGCACAGATACGCAGTATTTT
>TRBV5-1|-|TRBJ2-1|-
CASRDPLYNEQFF
TGCGCCAGCAGGGACCCCTTATACAATGAGCAGTTCTTC
>TRBV20-1|-|TRBJ1-1|-
CSASGGRGGVGAFF
TGCAGTGCCTCTGGGGGCAGGGGCGGAGTTGGGGCTTTCTTT
>TRBV12-3/TRBV12-4|-|TRBJ1-3|-
CASTRTGNTIYF
TGTGCCAGCACAAGAACTGGAAACACCATATATTTT
>TRBV29-1|few|TRBJ1-1|-
CSSYRDEAFF
TGCAGCTCATACAGGGACGAAGCTTTCTTT
>TRBV6-5|few|TRBJ2-7|-
CASSRPTGPEYF
TGTGCCAGCAGTCGACCGACGGGACCGGAGTACTTC
>TRBV7-9|-|TRBJ1-1|-
CASSLVQGSNTEAFF
TGTGCCAGCAGCTTAGTTCAGGGTTCGAACACTGAAGCTTTCTTT
>TRBV20-1|-|TRBJ1-3|TRBD1
CSATDRISGNTIYF
TGCAGTGCTACGGACAGGATCTCTGGAAACACCATATATTTT
>TRBV5-4|-|TRBJ2-1|TRBD2
CASGPSGGALNEQFF
TGTGCCAGCGGCCCTAGCGGGGGGGCATTGAATGAGCAGTTCTTC
>TRBV20-1|few|TRBJ2-3|TRBD2
CSARDRLAGTDTQYF
TGCAGTGCTAGAGATCGGCTAGCGGGCACAGATACGCAGTATTTT
>TRBV12-3/TRBV12-4|few|TRBJ1-1|-
CASSLTRGRNTEAFF
TGTGCCAGCAGTTTGACCCGGGGGCGAAACACTGAAGCTTTCTTT
>TRBV5-1|-|TRBJ2-2|-
CASSPTAGAEIGELFF
TGCGCCAGCAGCCCAACGGCCGGGGCAGAGATCGGGGAGCTGTTTTTT
>TRBV9|few|TRBJ2-7|-
CASSVDQGAYEQYF
TGTGCCAGCAGCGTAGATCAAGGGGCCTACGAGCAGTACTTC
>TRBV6-5|few|TRBJ2-2|-
CASSYSAAYNTGELFF
TGTGCCAGCAGTTACTCAGCAGCATACAACACCGGGGAGCTGTTTTTT
>TRBV19|-|TRBJ2-1|-
CASTDPSYNEQFF
TGTGCCAGTACCGACCCCTCCTACAATGAGCAGTTCTTC
>TRBV7-9|many|TRBJ1-1|-
CASSPKTEAFF
TGTGCCAGCAGCCCTAAAACTGAAGCTTTCTTT
>TRBV20-1|-|TRBJ2-5|-
CSAPGVQETQYF
TGCAGTGCCCCAGGGGTCCAAGAGACCCAGTACTTC
>TRBV19|-|TRBJ2-1|-
CASSTFSGAKGEQFF
TGTGCCAGTAGTACCTTCTCTGGTGCGAAGGGAGAGCAGTTCTTC
>TRBV11-2|-|TRBJ2-5|TRBD1
CASSSGQAIWGETQYF
TGTGCCAGCAGCTCCGGACAGGCCATTTGGGGGGAGACCCAGTACTTC
>TRBV20-1|-|TRBJ1-1|-
CSATDPGGDGIEAFF
TGCAGTGCTACAGATCCGGGAGGGGATGGTATTGAAGCTTTCTTT
>TRBV6-2/TRBV6-3|few|TRBJ2-1|TRBD1
CASSRHGTGGYNEQFF
TGTGCCAGCAGCCGGCACGGGACAGGGGGTTACAATGAGCAGTTCTTC
>TRBV5-1|-|TRBJ2-7|TRBD2
CASSLASGGYYEQYF
TGCGCCAGCAGCTTGGCTAGCGGGGGCTACTACGAGCAGTACTTC
>TRBV30|-|TRBJ2-7|-
CAWSVGDSSYEQYF
TGTGCCTGGAGTGTTGGGGACTCTTCCTACGAGCAGTACTTC
>TRBV4-3|-|TRBJ1-4|-
CASSQEFSSEKLFF
TGCGCCAGCAGCCAAGAATTCAGCAGTGAAAAACTGTTTTTT
>TRBV20-1|-|TRBJ1-5|TRBD1
CSARGTDSNQPQHF
TGCAGTGCTAGGGGGACAGATAGCAATCAGCCCCAGCATTTT
>TRBV4-3|-|TRBJ1-1|-
CASSHGQTSMNTEAFF
TGCGCCAGCAGCCATGGACAGACTTCGATGAACACTGAAGCTTTCTTT
>TRBV20-1|few|TRBJ2-1|TRBD1
CSATQGIVNEQFF
TGCAGTGCTACACAGGGGATTGTGAACGAGCAGTTCTTC
>TRBV7-2|-|TRBJ2-7|TRBD1
CASSIQGLPNYEQYF
TGTGCCAGCAGCATACAGGGGCTCCCCAACTACGAGCAGTACTTC
>TRBV4-3|-|TRBJ2-5|TRBD1
CASSQGRGYQETQYF
TGCGCCAGCAGCCAGGGCAGGGGGTACCAAGAGACCCAGTACTTC
>TRBV2|few|TRBJ2-5|TRBD2
CASSDQVAGQETQYF
TGTGCCAGCAGTGATCAGGTAGCGGGGCAAGAGACCCAGTACTTC